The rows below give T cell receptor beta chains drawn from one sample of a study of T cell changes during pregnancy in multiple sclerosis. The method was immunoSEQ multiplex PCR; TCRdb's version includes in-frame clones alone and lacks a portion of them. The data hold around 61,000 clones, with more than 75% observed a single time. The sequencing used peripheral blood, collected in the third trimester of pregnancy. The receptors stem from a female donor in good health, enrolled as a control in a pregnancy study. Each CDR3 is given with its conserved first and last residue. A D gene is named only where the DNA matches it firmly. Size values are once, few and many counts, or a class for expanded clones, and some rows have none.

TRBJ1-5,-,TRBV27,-,TGTGCCAGCAGGCTTACTACATATAACGGCAATCAGCCCCAGCATTTT,CASRLTTYNGNQPQHF
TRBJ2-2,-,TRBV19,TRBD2,TGTGCCAGTAGTATGATGGCGGGGGGGCTACAGCTGTTTTTT,CASSMMAGGLQLFF
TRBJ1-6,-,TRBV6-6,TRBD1,TGTGCCAGCACCCCGGACAGGGGTTATAATTCACCCCTCCACTTT,CASTPDRGYNSPLHF
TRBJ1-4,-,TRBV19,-,TGTGCCAGTAGCCTTACAGCGACAGGACTGTTTTTT,CASSLTATGLFF
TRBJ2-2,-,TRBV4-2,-,TGTGCCAGCAGCCAAGCAGGAAACACCGGGGAGCTGTTTTTT,CASSQAGNTGELFF
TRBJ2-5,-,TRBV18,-,TGTGCCAGCTCACGGAGAGGAGAGACCCAGTACTTC,CASSRRGETQYF
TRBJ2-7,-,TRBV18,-,TGTGCCAGCTCACCAAACGCGGTGGACGAGCAGTACTTC,CASSPNAVDEQYF
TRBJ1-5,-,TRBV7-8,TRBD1,TGTGCCAGCAGCCAAGTGACAGGGAACAAGCGCAATCAGCCCCAGCATTTT,CASSQVTGNKRNQPQHF
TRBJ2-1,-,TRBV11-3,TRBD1,TGTGCCAGCAGCCCCCCGGGCCGGGACAGGTTAAGAAATGAGCAGTTCTTC,CASSPPGRDRLRNEQFF
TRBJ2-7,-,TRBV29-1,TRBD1,TGCAGCGTTGGAAGACAGGGCTACGAGCAGTACTTC,CSVGRQGYEQYF
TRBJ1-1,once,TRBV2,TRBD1,TGTGCCAGCACCCCGGACAGGATGAGGACTGAAGCTTTCTTT,CASTPDRMRTEAFF
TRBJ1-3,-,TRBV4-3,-,TGCGCCAGCAGCCAAGGGAGACTAAACGGAAACACCATATATTTT,CASSQGRLNGNTIYF
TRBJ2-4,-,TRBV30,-,TGTGCCTGGAGTCATAAAACAGGGAAGCGGGCCAAAAACATTCAGTACTTC,CAWSHKTGKRAKNIQYF
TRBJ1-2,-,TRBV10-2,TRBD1,TGCGCCAGCAGTGAGCCCTCGGGGACAGGGATTAACTATGGCTACACCTTC,CASSEPSGTGINYGYTF
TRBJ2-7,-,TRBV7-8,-,TGTGCCAGCAGCTCCAGATCTACGGCTTCGGACTTCCCCCCCTACGAGCAGTACTTC,CASSSRSTASDFPPYEQYF
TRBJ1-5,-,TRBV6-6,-,TGTGCCAGCAGCGTCAGCAATCAGCCCCAGCATTTT,CASSVSNQPQHF
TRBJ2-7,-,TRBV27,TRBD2,TGTGCCAGCAGCCCTCGCGTTACTAGCGGGGGCCACTCCTACGAGCAGTACTTC,CASSPRVTSGGHSYEQYF
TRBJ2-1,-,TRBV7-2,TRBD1,TGTGCCAGCAGCTCCTCGACAGGGGGTGAGCAGTTCTTC,CASSSSTGGEQFF
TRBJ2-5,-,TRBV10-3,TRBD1,TGTGCCATAGGGACAGGCGGGACCCAGTACTTC,CAIGTGGTQYF
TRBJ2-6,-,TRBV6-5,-,TGTGCCAGCTCAATCAGCTCTGGGGCCAACGTCCTGACTTTC,CASSISSGANVLTF
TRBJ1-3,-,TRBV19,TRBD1,TGTGCCAGTAGTATACCCCTCCGGACAGGCGGAAACACCATATATTTT,CASSIPLRTGGNTIYF
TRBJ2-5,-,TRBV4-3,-,TGCGCCAGCAGCCAAGAAGGGGGTTCGGGTTCTAGGGCCCAGTACTTC,CASSQEGGSGSRAQYF
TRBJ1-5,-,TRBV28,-,TGTGCCAGCAGTTACGGAGTGTGGGGCAATCAGCCCCAGCATTTT,CASSYGVWGNQPQHF
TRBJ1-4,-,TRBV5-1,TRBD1,TGCGCCAGCAGCCCCGGACAGGGGACGGATTGGGGAAATGAAAAACTGTTTTTT,CASSPGQGTDWGNEKLFF
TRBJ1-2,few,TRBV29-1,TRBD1,TGCAGCGTTACCCGGGACAGGGAGACTAACTATGGCTACACCTTC,CSVTRDRETNYGYTF
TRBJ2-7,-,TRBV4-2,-,TGTGCCAGCAGCCAACAACAGGGAAGATCGGACGAGCAGTACTTC,CASSQQQGRSDEQYF